Listed below are T cell receptor beta chains from one sample, sequenced in a study of cytomegalovirus exposure and HLA in healthy donors. Clones were read by immunoSEQ multiplex PCR, and TCRdb kept only the in-frame ones, dropping some. The sample records about 160,000 clones, under 80% being singletons. The material sequenced was PBMCs. These receptors were obtained from a woman in her 30s in good health and CMV-seronegative. CDR3s include the opening cysteine and the closing phenylalanine or tryptophan. The order of the fields is V gene, J gene, clone size, D gene, CDR3 DNA, CDR3 protein. D genes are given only for firm matches. A clone size is listed for some rows: how often the clone was seen (once, few, many), or a class if it is expanded.

TRBV4-2	TRBJ2-1	.	.	TGTGCCAGCAGCCAAACCCGCGGGTCTTACAATGAGCAGTTCTTC	CASSQTRGSYNEQFF
TRBV19	TRBJ1-5	.	.	TGTGCCAGTAGTATAGATCTGGGGAGGAATCAGCCCCAGCATTTT	CASSIDLGRNQPQHF
TRBV11-2	TRBJ2-7	.	.	TGTGCCAGTGGCGAGGGCTACGAGCAGTACTTC	CASGEGYEQYF
TRBV5-1	TRBJ2-7	.	TRBD2	TGCGCCAGCAGCCGGGCAGCGGGGGGAGAATCCTACGAGCAGTACTTC	CASSRAAGGESYEQYF
TRBV5-6	TRBJ2-7	.	TRBD1	TGTGCCAGCAGCCCCATCCAACAGGGGGCGATTTACTACGAGCAGTACTTC	CASSPIQQGAIYYEQYF
TRBV6-5	TRBJ1-5	.	TRBD1	TGTGCCAGCAGTGGGGCAGGGGGAGACAATCAGCCCCAGCATTTT	CASSGAGGDNQPQHF
TRBV27	TRBJ2-1	once	TRBD1	TGTGCCAGCGGGGACAGGGTCGCCTACAATGAGCAGTTCTTC	CASGDRVAYNEQFF
TRBV7-8	TRBJ1-1	.	TRBD1	TGTGCCAGCAGCCATGGACAGGGGGCCATGAACACTGAAGCTTTCTTT	CASSHGQGAMNTEAFF
TRBV5-4	TRBJ1-6	.	TRBD1	TGTGCCAGCAGCACGGACAGGGGTAATTCACCCCTCCACTTT	CASSTDRGNSPLHF
TRBV5-1	TRBJ2-5	.	.	TGCGCCAGCAGCTACAGCAGCCAAGAGACCCAGTACTTC	CASSYSSQETQYF
TRBV18	TRBJ2-2	.	.	TGTGCCAGCTCACCCAACCAGGGTTGGAACACCGGGGAGCTGTTTTTT	CASSPNQGWNTGELFF
TRBV5-1	TRBJ2-2	few	TRBD1	TGCGCCAGCAGCCCGGACAGGGCTAGTACCGGGGAGCTGTTTTTT	CASSPDRASTGELFF
TRBV27	TRBJ2-3	.	TRBD1	TGTGCCAGCAGAGTACTTCAGGGGGCAGATACGCAGTATTTT	CASRVLQGADTQYF
TRBV2	TRBJ1-1	few	.	TGTGCCAGCACCTCCGGGAGAATGAACACTGAAGCTTTCTTT	CASTSGRMNTEAFF
TRBV27	TRBJ2-7	.	.	TGTGCCAGCAGTTTCAGGAGGGAGCTCGAGCAGTACTTC	CASSFRRELEQYF
TRBV15	TRBJ1-3	once	TRBD1	TGTGCCACCAGCAGAGACACTCCCACAGGGGCTGGAAACACCATATATTTT	CATSRDTPTGAGNTIYF
TRBV30	TRBJ2-2	.	TRBD1	TGTGCCGGGACAGGGAAGACCGGGGAGCTGTTTTTT	CAGTGKTGELFF
TRBV30	TRBJ1-1	few	.	TGTGCCTGGCTGAGAACTGAAGCTTTCTTT	CAWLRTEAFF
TRBV25-1	TRBJ2-3	.	.	TGTGCCAGCAGTGACCGACGGGGTGGGGATACGCAGTATTTT	CASSDRRGGDTQYF
TRBV6-1	TRBJ1-5	.	TRBD1	TGTGCCAGCGGGAATACAGGGGAGCGTCAGCCCCAGCATTTT	CASGNTGERQPQHF
TRBV4-1	TRBJ2-5	.	TRBD1	TGCGCCAGCAGCCATCCCGGGACAGGGAGTGAGACCCAGTACTTC	CASSHPGTGSETQYF
TRBV19	TRBJ1-4	.	.	TGTGCCAGTAGTATCCGGGTTAATGAAAAACTGTTTTTT	CASSIRVNEKLFF
TRBV19	TRBJ1-5	few	.	TGTGCCAGTATGGGGGCGGGTGCTAGAAATCAGCCCCAGCATTTT	CASMGAGARNQPQHF
TRBV11-2	TRBJ2-3	.	.	TGTGCCAGCAGCTTCCGGGGGGCAGGAACAGATACGCAGTATTTT	CASSFRGAGTDTQYF
TRBV6-5	TRBJ1-2	.	.	TGTGCCAGCAGTCCCGACGGGAACTATGGCTACACCTTC	CASSPDGNYGYTF
TRBV11-2	TRBJ2-7	.	.	TGTGCCAGCAGCTTAGTTACGGGGGAGACCTACGAGCAGTACTTC	CASSLVTGETYEQYF
TRBV5-1	TRBJ2-7	.	TRBD2	TGCGCCAGCAGCCTACGTCCGGGCGGGGGGAGGTACGAGCAGTACTTC	CASSLRPGGGRYEQYF
TRBV7-2	TRBJ1-5	few	.	TGTGCCAGCAGCTTAGCTTTGGCTTCGGAGGTACAGCCCCAGCATTTT	CASSLALASEVQPQHF
TRBV28	TRBJ2-3	.	TRBD2	TGTGCCAGCAGTTTTGAGATAGCGGGGGCAGATACGCAGTATTTT	CASSFEIAGADTQYF
TRBV7-9	TRBJ1-2	.	TRBD1	TGTGCCAGCAGCCCCCGGGACAGGGGGTCTCGCGGCTACACCTTC	CASSPRDRGSRGYTF
TRBV19	TRBJ2-7	.	TRBD1	TGTGCCAGTAGTATTAGCAGGGGGAACTACGAGCAGTACTTC	CASSISRGNYEQYF